This is a list of T cell receptor beta chains from one sample in a study of OX40 agonist ivuxolimab in advanced cancers. Some clones are missing from TCRdb's copy, which holds only in-frame ones; the method was immunoSEQ multiplex PCR. Among some 80,000 clones listed, approximately 85% were seen once. The sequenced sample was CD4+ or CD8+ T cells sorted from blood, obtained in a trial of the OX40 agonist ivuxolimab. The receptors originated from an adult with an advanced solid tumor such as melanoma, head and neck, liver or kidney cancer. Both conserved end residues are part of each CDR3. The order of the fields is CDR3 protein, CDR3 DNA, D gene, J gene, V gene, clone size. A D gene is named only where the DNA matches it firmly. Only some rows state a clone size, as once, few, many or a class for expanded clones.

CSVESGTGTEKLFF	TGCAGCGTTGAATCCGGGACAGGGACTGAAAAACTGTTTTTT	TRBD1	TRBJ1-4	TRBV29-1	-
CASSSRGHTADTQYF	TGTGCCAGCAGCTCCCGGGGTCACACTGCAGATACGCAGTATTTT	-	TRBJ2-3	TRBV7-2	-
CASSQDIGVAEAFF	TGCGCCAGCAGCCAAGATATAGGGGTCGCTGAAGCTTTCTTT	-	TRBJ1-1	TRBV4-3	-
CAGRGDANEKLFF	TGTGCCGGTAGGGGGGACGCTAATGAAAAACTGTTTTTT	-	TRBJ1-4	TRBV30	-
CASSPGRGNQPQHF	TGTGCCAGCAGCCCTGGACGGGGCAATCAGCCCCAGCATTTT	-	TRBJ1-5	TRBV4-2	-
CASSQGLVYEQYF	TGTGCCAGCAGCCAGGGACTAGTATACGAGCAGTACTTC	TRBD2	TRBJ2-7	TRBV16	-
CASNRGRNTEAFF	TGCGCCAGCAACAGGGGGCGAAACACTGAAGCTTTCTTT	TRBD1	TRBJ1-1	TRBV10-2	-
CASSFLGERYYGYTF	TGTGCCAGCAGCTTCCTTGGGGAGAGATACTATGGCTACACCTTC	-	TRBJ1-2	TRBV13	once
CASSELQGDNQPQHF	TGTGCCAGCAGTGAACTGCAGGGAGACAATCAGCCCCAGCATTTT	-	TRBJ1-5	TRBV2	-
CASKDRGNSPLHF	TGTGCCAGCAAGGACAGGGGTAATTCACCCCTCCACTTT	TRBD1	TRBJ1-6	TRBV6-1	-
CAAVAGGQDTQYF	TGTGCCGCGGTGGCGGGGGGGCAAGATACGCAGTATTTT	TRBD2	TRBJ2-3	TRBV7-9	-
CASSLVTGDTEAFF	TGTGCCAGCAGCTTAGTGACAGGGGACACTGAAGCTTTCTTT	TRBD1	TRBJ1-1	TRBV11-2	once
CASSLRVQGFGYTF	TGTGCCAGCAGTTTACGTGTACAGGGCTTCGGCTACACCTTC	-	TRBJ1-2	TRBV28	-
CASSLVPMNEQYF	TGTGCCAGCAGCTTAGTGCCTATGAACGAGCAGTACTTC	-	TRBJ2-7	TRBV7-9	-
CAISRQLQETQYF	TGTGCCATCAGTCGACAGCTACAAGAGACCCAGTACTTC	-	TRBJ2-5	TRBV10-3	-
CAIRQGTGELFF	TGTGCCATCAGGCAGGGCACCGGGGAGCTGTTTTTT	-	TRBJ2-2	TRBV10-3	-
CASSQQGVGGTEAFF	TGTGCCAGCAGTCAGCAGGGGGTGGGGGGCACTGAAGCTTTCTTT	TRBD1	TRBJ1-1	TRBV2	-
CASSGYGTEAFF	TGTGCCAGCAGCGGGTACGGCACTGAAGCTTTCTTT	-	TRBJ1-1	TRBV6-5	-
CASMDTGTGFDIQYF	TGCGCCAGCATGGACACCGGGACAGGGTTTGACATTCAGTACTTC	TRBD1	TRBJ2-4	TRBV5-1	-
CASSPQGTDTQYF	TGTGCCAGCTCACCTCAGGGTACAGATACGCAGTATTTT	-	TRBJ2-3	TRBV18	-
CASRKAGEESNSPLHF	TGTGCCAGCAGAAAAGCGGGGGAGGAGTCGAATTCACCCCTCCACTTT	-	TRBJ1-6	TRBV21-1	-
CASNQRTVLRLYGYTF	TGCGCCAGCAATCAACGGACCGTACTCCGCCTATATGGCTACACCTTC	-	TRBJ1-2	TRBV10-1	-
CASSAGPSGDYGYTF	TGTGCCAGCAGCGCGGGCCCATCCGGGGACTATGGCTACACCTTC	-	TRBJ1-2	TRBV9	-
CASSPSATGRNEQYF	TGTGCCAGCTCACCATCCGCGACAGGGAGGAACGAGCAGTACTTC	-	TRBJ2-7	TRBV18	-
CASPTFRDRGHKSSYNSPLHF	TGCGCCAGTCCAACTTTTAGGGACAGGGGCCACAAAAGCTCCTATAATTCACCCCTCCACTTT	TRBD1	TRBJ1-6	TRBV4-1	-
CASSLQGVNEQFF	TGCGCCAGCAGCTTGCAGGGGGTCAATGAGCAGTTCTTC	TRBD1	TRBJ2-1	TRBV5-1	few
CASSSNMVSGGPVNYGYTF	TGTGCCAGCAGTTCTAATATGGTGTCAGGGGGCCCTGTTAACTATGGCTACACCTTC	TRBD1	TRBJ1-2	TRBV27	-
CATSRDRIIGTGGQPQHF	TGTGCCACCAGCAGAGATAGAATAATCGGGACAGGGGGTCAGCCCCAGCATTTT	TRBD1	TRBJ1-5	TRBV15	-
CASSLTGADTEAFF	TGTGCCAGCAGCTTAACAGGGGCGGACACTGAAGCTTTCTTT	-	TRBJ1-1	TRBV7-3	-
CASSLAVTADTQYF	TGTGCCAGCAGTTTAGCAGTGACGGCAGATACGCAGTATTTT	-	TRBJ2-3	TRBV28	-
CASSSRAGMNTEAFF	TGTGCCAGCAGTAGTAGGGCGGGAATGAACACTGAAGCTTTCTTT	-	TRBJ1-1	TRBV2	-
CASSSIPGQSTDTQYF	TGTGCCAGCAGTTCGATACCGGGACAGAGCACAGATACGCAGTATTTT	TRBD1	TRBJ2-3	TRBV6-5	-
CASSLGQGYYNEQFF	TGCGCCAGCAGCTTGGGACAGGGATACTACAATGAGCAGTTCTTC	TRBD1	TRBJ2-1	TRBV5-1	-